These 19 T cell receptor beta chains came from one sample sequenced in a study of cytomegalovirus exposure and HLA in healthy donors. Primers: 60 Vbeta forward and 13 Jbeta reverse. TCRdb's table, derived via immunoSEQ multiplex PCR, lists solely in-frame clones and lacks some. The sample has 120,000 or so clones; 81% are singletons. The sequenced sample consisted of PBMCs. The receptor source for this set is a man younger than 35 in good health and CMV-seronegative.

The V gene is TRBV11-2, the J gene TRBJ2-6; D is unclear. CDR3 length: 16 amino acids. Germline-derived CDR1 and CDR2 are SGHAT and FQNNGV. The V and J ends lost 0 bases and 3 bases respectively, with 9 bases between them. The CDR3 loop is CASSLDLAGGANVLTF. CDR3 bases: TGTGCCAGCAGCTTAGATTTGGCAGGTGGGGCCAACGTCCTGACTTTC.

The V gene is TRBV11-2, the J gene TRBJ1-2; 8 nucleotides line up with TRBD1. V lost 5 bases to trimming and J lost 7 bases; unmatched junction nucleotides: 6. Germline assignment: CDR1 SGHAT and CDR2 FQNNGV. This CDR3 contains 13 residues. This CDR3 is CASSLDRGSGYTF. The CDR3 DNA sequence: TGTGCCAGCAGCCTTGACAGGGGCTCTGGCTACACCTTC.

The chain carries TRBV25-1 and TRBJ1-6; 8 positions agree with TRBD1. CDR3 size: 12 residues. Germline-derived CDR1 and CDR2 are MGHDK and SYGVNS. The J segment lost 12 bases and the V segment lost 6 bases, leaving 4 bases of the junction unmatched. In DNA, the CDR3 is TGTGCCAGCAGACAGGGGGGGGGACCCCTCCACTTT. Its protein product is CASRQGGGPLHF.

This clone has only one observation. The CDR3 reads CASSPGTGGFMNTEAFF. Here the CDR3 DNA reads TGCGCCAGCAGCCCCGGGACAGGGGGCTTCATGAACACTGAAGCTTTCTTT. This chain connects TRBV5-1 to TRBJ1-1; 12 bases are shared with TRBD1. Germline CDR1 and CDR2: SGHRS and YFSETQ. This CDR3 comprises 17 residues. The V segment lost 4 bases and the J segment 0 bases; nucleotides outside the gene matches: 7.

The CDR3 DNA reads TGCAGCGTTGGACCCCGAGGGGAGACCCAGTACTTC. The encoded protein is CSVGPRGETQYF. The V call is TRBV29-1, the J call TRBJ2-5; D possibly corresponds to TRBD2 (5 bases). Germline loops: CDR1 SQVTM, CDR2 ANQGSEA. Between the trimmed V and J ends, which lost 4 bases and 5 bases, there was a span of 11 bases. This CDR3 contains 12 residues.

The gene calls are TRBV6-4 and TRBJ1-1; D is unresolved. This CDR3 has 13 amino acids. V lost 2 bases and J lost 6, with 10 bases in between. Germline assignment: CDR1 MRHNA and CDR2 SNTAGT. The CDR3 DNA follows: TGTGCCAGCAGTGACGGGCCCGGGGCTGAAGCTTTCTTT. It encodes CASSDGPGAEAFF.

The chain couples TRBV19 to TRBJ2-2; D gene unclear. The V end lost 5 bases, the J end lost 1 base, and 14 bases lay between the germline ends. The CDR3 is 16 residues long. Germline CDR1 and CDR2: LNHDA and SQIVND (reference sequence). The CDR3 DNA is TGTGCCAGTAGTGGCAAAGCCCACAGGAACACCGGGGAGCTGTTTTTT. Its translation is CASSGKAHRNTGELFF.

The chain is built from TRBV5-6 and TRBJ2-7; weak D call: TRBD2 (5 bases). Trimming pared 0 bases from V and 0 bases from J, leaving 7 bases between. The CDR3 runs to 14 residues. Germline-derived CDR1 and CDR2 are SGHDT and YYEEEE. CDR3 sequence reads: CASSLDGLSYEQYF. CDR3 DNA: TGTGCCAGCAGCTTGGACGGACTCTCCTACGAGCAGTACTTC.

V gene TRBV6-1 combines with J gene TRBJ2-2; the match to TRBD1 covers 12 bases. This CDR3 is 16 amino acids long. Germline trimming cut 4 bases from V and 2 bases from J; bases unmatched to any gene: 2. In germline, CDR1 is MNHNS, CDR2 SASEGT. The CDR3 here is CASSAGTGGNTGELFF. The CDR3 DNA follows: TGTGCCAGCAGTGCCGGGACAGGGGGCAACACCGGGGAGCTGTTTTTT.

J is TRBJ2-7 and V is TRBV6-1; TRBD1 aligns across 8 bases. CDR1 is MNHNS, CDR2 SASEGT, per germline. Trimming cost V 6 bases and J 0 bases; bases outside gene matches: 7. The CDR3 is made up of 15 amino acids. In DNA form, the CDR3 reads TGTGCCAGCAGCTTTACAGGGGGTAGCTCCTACGAGCAGTACTTC. As protein: CASSFTGGSSYEQYF.

This chain connects TRBV13 to TRBJ2-2, with D possibly matching TRBD2 (5 bases). Per the germline V gene, CDR1 is PRHDT and CDR2 is FYEKMQ (reference sequence). Trimming took 3 bases from V and 0 from J, leaving 8 bases between them. The CDR3 totals 15 residues. Here the CDR3 reads CASSFELANTGELFF. As DNA, the CDR3 is TGTGCCAGCAGCTTTGAACTAGCGAACACCGGGGAGCTGTTTTTT.

This rearrangement joins TRBV5-4 to TRBJ2-5; 9 nucleotides agree with TRBD1. CDR1 is SGHNT and CDR2 is YYREEE in the germline V gene (reference sequence). Germline trimming cut 4 bases from V and 2 bases from J; bases unmatched to any gene: 9. The CDR3 is 16 residues long. The CDR3 DNA reads as TGTGCCAGCAGCCCTACAGGGGGCGGTTGGCAAGAGACCCAGTACTTC. Translating gives CASSPTGGGWQETQYF.

The rearrangement uses TRBV5-1 and TRBJ2-7; a possible D gene is TRBD1 (6 bases). The CDR3 covers 13 residues. CDR1 is SGHRS, CDR2 YFSETQ, per germline. V lost 4 bases and J 2 bases, leaving 10 bases between the germline ends. As DNA, the CDR3 is TGCGCCAGCAGCGGGCAGGGGACCTACGAGCAGTACTTC. Protein: CASSGQGTYEQYF.

The genes are TRBV25-1 and TRBJ2-1; TRBD1 aligns across 9 bases. J lost 1 base, V lost 10 bases, and 5 bases had no gene match. The germline V gene encodes CDR1 MGHDK and CDR2 SYGVNS. This CDR3 region has 14 residues. In DNA form, the CDR3 reads TGTGCCACCCTGGGACAGGGATCCTACAATGAGCAGTTCTTC. It is translated as CATLGQGSYNEQFF.

The chain links TRBV15 to TRBJ1-2, with D unclear. Trimming cost V 0 bases and J 8 bases, with 16 bases left between them. The germline gives CDR1 LNHNV, CDR2 YYDKDF (reference sequence). The CDR3 loop spans 15 amino acids. CDR3 nucleotides: TGTGCCACCAGCAGAGAGGAAGGAACAGCTGGGGGCTACACCTTC. This encodes CATSREEGTAGGYTF. The complete variable domain, with remaining parts taken from reference TRBV15 and TRBJ1-2, reads DAMVIQNPRYQVTQFGKPVTLSCSQTLNHNVMYWYQQKSSQAPKLLFHYYDKDFNNEADTPDNFQSRRPNTSFCFLDIRSPGLGDTAMYLCATSREEGTAGGYTFGSGTRLTVV.

V gene TRBV5-1 combines with J gene TRBJ2-1; 9 nucleotides align to TRBD2. Germline V gene sequence: CDR1 SGHRS, CDR2 YFSETQ. This CDR3 spans 15 amino acids. The V gene end was trimmed by 4 bases and the J gene end by 7 bases; junction bases not matched to a gene: 9. The CDR3, as DNA: TGCGCCAGCAGCGCTGGACTAGCGCCGGGGAATGAGCAGTTCTTC. Translated: CASSAGLAPGNEQFF.

The chain couples TRBV7-6 to TRBJ1-6; a possible D gene is TRBD1 (6 bases). Germline-derived CDR1 and CDR2 are SGHVS and FNYEAQ. V lost 1 base, J lost 7 bases, and 11 bases lay in between. The CDR3 has 15 amino acids. The CDR3 here is CASSLGTVENSPLHF. The CDR3 DNA reads TGTGCCAGCAGCTTAGGGACAGTAGAAAATTCACCCCTCCACTTT.

This clone has a single count. The chain recombines TRBV18 with TRBJ2-7, with TRBD2 as a possible D gene (6 bases). CDR1 KGHSH and CDR2 LQKENI come from the germline V gene. This CDR3 spans 15 amino acids. V dropped 3 bases and J dropped 0 bases, with 12 bases sitting between them. The CDR3 here is CASSPGGDSSYEQYF. The CDR3 DNA is TGTGCCAGCTCACCGGGCGGGGATAGCTCCTACGAGCAGTACTTC.

V is TRBV27 and J is TRBJ2-7; possibly TRBD1 for D (6 bases). The CDR3 has 14 amino acids. V lost 5 bases to trimming and J lost 2 bases, with 13 bases between them. The V gene's germline CDR1 is MNHEY and CDR2 SMNVEV (reference sequence). The CDR3 DNA reads TGTGCCAGCAGTACGACAGGCCGACCCTACGAGCAGTACTTC. Amino acid sequence: CASSTTGRPYEQYF.